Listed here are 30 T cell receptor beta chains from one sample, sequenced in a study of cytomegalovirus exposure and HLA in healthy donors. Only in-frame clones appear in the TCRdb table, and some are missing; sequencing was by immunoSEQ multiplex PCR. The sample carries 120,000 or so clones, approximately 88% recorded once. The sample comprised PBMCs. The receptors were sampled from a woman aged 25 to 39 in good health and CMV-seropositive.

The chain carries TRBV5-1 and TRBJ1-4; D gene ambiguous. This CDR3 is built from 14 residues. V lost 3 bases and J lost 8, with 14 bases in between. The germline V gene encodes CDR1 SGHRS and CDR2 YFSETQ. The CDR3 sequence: CASSSTPGGEKLFF. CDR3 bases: TGCGCCAGCAGCTCCACCCCGGGAGGGGAAAAACTGTTTTTT.

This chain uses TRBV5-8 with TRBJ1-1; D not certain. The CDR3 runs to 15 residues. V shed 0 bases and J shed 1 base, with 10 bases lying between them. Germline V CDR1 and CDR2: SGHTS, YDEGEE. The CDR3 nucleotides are TGTGCCAGCAGCTTGGCCCAGAGCGGGAACACTGAAGCTTTCTTT. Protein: CASSLAQSGNTEAFF. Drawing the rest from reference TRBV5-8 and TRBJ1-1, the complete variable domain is EAGVTQSPTHLIKTRGQQATLRCSPISGHTSVYWYQQALGLGLQFLLWYDEGEERNRGNFPPRFSGRQFPNYSSELNVNALELEDSALYLCASSLAQSGNTEAFFGQGTRLTVV.

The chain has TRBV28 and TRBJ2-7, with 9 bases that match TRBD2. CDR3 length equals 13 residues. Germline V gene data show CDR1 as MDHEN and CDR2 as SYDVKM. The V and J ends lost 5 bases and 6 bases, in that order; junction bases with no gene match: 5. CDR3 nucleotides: TGTGCCAGCAGTCCTGGACTAGCGTTCGAGCAGTACTTC. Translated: CASSPGLAFEQYF.

CDR3 DNA sequence: TGTGCCAGCGGGACAGGTATTTTCTATGGCTACACCTTC. Translating it yields CASGTGIFYGYTF. The chain links TRBV7-2 to TRBJ1-2, with TRBD1 matching 8 bases. CDR1 SGHTA and CDR2 FQGNSA come from the germline V gene. The CDR3 consists of 13 residues. V lost 8 bases and J lost 4; bases outside the gene matches: 6.

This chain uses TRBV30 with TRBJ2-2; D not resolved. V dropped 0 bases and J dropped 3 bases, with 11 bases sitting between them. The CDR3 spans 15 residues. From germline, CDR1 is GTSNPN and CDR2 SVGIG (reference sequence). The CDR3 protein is CAWSVPGTHTGELFF. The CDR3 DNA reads TGTGCCTGGAGTGTACCCGGTACCCACACCGGGGAGCTGTTTTTT.

CDR3 sequence reads: CASSPRDSKNYGYTF. CDR3 coding DNA: TGTGCCAGCAGCCCACGGGACAGCAAAAACTATGGCTACACCTTC. The chain uses TRBV7-8 and TRBJ1-2; 7 bases match TRBD1. This CDR3 spans 15 amino acids. After removal of 5 bases from V and 2 bases from J, the junction contained 8 bases not matched to a gene. CDR1 and CDR2 from the germline V gene are SGHVS and FQNEAQ.

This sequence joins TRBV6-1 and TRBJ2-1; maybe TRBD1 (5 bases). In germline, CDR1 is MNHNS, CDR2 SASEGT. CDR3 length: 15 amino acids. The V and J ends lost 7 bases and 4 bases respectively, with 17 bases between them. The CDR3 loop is CASIRTFDSYNEQFF. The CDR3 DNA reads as TGTGCCAGCATCCGTACTTTTGACAGTTACAATGAGCAGTTCTTC.

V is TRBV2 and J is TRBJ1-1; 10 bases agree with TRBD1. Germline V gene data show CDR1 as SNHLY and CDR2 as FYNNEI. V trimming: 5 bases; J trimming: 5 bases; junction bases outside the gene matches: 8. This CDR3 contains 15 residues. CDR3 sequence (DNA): TGTGCCAGCAGTCTCCGACAGGGGGCTAAAACTGAAGCTTTCTTT. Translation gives CASSLRQGAKTEAFF.

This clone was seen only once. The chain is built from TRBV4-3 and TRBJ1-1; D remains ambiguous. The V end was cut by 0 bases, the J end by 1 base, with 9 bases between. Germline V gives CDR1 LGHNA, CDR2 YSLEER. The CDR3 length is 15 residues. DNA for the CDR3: TGCGCCAGCAGCCAAGATTCCTCGTCGAACACTGAAGCTTTCTTT. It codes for CASSQDSSSNTEAFF.

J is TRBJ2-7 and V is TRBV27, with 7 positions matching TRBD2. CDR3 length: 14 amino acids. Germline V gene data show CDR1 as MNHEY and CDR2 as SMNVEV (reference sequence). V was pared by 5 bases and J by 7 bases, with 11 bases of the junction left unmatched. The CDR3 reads CASSLKGGSHEQYF. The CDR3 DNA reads TGTGCCAGCAGTCTTAAGGGAGGGTCTCATGAGCAGTACTTC.

The CDR3 sequence is CASSLNFPGVGGELFF. In DNA form, the CDR3 reads TGTGCCAGCAGTTTAAACTTCCCGGGGGTCGGCGGGGAGCTGTTTTTT. The rearrangement links TRBV27 to TRBJ2-2, with D possibly TRBD2 on 6 matching bases. This CDR3 contains 16 residues. V lost 2 bases and J 7 bases, leaving 17 bases between the germline ends. Germline V gene data show CDR1 as MNHEY and CDR2 as SMNVEV (reference sequence).

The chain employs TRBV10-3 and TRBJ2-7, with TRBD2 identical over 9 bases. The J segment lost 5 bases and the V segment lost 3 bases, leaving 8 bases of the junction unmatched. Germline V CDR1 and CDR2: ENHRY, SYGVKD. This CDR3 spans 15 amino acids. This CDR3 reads CAISEGLAGVHEQYF. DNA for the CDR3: TGTGCCATCAGTGAAGGGTTAGCGGGAGTCCACGAGCAGTACTTC.

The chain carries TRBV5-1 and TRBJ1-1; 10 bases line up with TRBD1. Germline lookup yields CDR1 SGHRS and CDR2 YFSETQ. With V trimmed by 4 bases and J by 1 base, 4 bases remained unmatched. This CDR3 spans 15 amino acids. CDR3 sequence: CASSPGTGENTEAFF. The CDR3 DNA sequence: TGCGCCAGCAGCCCGGGGACAGGGGAGAACACTGAAGCTTTCTTT.

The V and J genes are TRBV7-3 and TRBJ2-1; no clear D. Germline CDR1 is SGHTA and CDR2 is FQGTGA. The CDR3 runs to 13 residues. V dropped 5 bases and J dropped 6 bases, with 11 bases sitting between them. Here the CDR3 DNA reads TGTGCCAGCAGCCCACAAGACTTCAATGAGCAGTTCTTC. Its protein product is CASSPQDFNEQFF.

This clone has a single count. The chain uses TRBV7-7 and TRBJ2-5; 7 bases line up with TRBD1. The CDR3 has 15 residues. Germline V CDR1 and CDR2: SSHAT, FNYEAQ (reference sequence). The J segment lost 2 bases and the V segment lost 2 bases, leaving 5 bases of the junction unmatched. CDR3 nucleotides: TGTGCCAGCAGCTTATCCGGGACAGATCAAGAGACCCAGTACTTC. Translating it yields CASSLSGTDQETQYF.

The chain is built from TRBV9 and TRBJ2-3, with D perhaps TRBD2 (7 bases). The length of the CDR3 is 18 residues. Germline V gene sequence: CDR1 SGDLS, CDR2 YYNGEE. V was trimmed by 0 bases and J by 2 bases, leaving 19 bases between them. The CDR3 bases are TGTGCCAGCAGCGTAGGGGGCGGGGGCCCCCTACACACAGATACGCAGTATTTT. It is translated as CASSVGGGGPLHTDTQYF.

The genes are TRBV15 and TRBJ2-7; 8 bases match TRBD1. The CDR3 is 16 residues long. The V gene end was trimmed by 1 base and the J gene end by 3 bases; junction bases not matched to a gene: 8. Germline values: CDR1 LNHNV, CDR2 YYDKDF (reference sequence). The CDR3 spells CATSRGRGPRGYEQYF. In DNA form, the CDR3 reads TGTGCCACCAGCAGAGGCAGGGGGCCCCGAGGCTACGAGCAGTACTTC.

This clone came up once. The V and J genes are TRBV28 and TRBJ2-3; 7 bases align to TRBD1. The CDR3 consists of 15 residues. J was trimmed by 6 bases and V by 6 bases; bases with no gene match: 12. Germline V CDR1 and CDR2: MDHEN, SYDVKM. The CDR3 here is CASSRGQGGRDTQYF. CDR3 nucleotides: TGTGCCAGCAGCCGGGGACAAGGGGGCCGGGATACGCAGTATTTT.

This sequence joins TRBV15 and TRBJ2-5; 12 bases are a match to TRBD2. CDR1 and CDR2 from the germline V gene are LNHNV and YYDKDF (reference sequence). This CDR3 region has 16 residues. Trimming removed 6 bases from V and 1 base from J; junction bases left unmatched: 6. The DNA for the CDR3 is TGTGCCACCAGTATAACTAGCGGGAGGTCCCAAGAGACCCAGTACTTC. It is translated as CATSITSGRSQETQYF.

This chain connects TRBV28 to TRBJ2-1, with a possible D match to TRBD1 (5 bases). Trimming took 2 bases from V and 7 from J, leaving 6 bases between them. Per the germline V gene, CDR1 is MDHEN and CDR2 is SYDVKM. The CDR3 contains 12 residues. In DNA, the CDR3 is TGTGCCAGCAGTTTAGCAGGGAATGAGCAGTTCTTC. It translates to CASSLAGNEQFF.

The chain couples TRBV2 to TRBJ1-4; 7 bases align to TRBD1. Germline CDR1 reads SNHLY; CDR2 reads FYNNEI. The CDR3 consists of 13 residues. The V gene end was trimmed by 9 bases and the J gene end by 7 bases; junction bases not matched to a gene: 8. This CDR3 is CARQGTRGEKLFF. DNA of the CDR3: TGTGCCAGACAGGGGACGAGGGGTGAAAAACTGTTTTTT.

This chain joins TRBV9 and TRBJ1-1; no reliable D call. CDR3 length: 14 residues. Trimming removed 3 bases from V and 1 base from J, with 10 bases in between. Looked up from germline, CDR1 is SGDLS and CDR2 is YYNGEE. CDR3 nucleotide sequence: TGTGCCAGCAGCGAGCAGACACAGAACACTGAAGCTTTCTTT. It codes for CASSEQTQNTEAFF.

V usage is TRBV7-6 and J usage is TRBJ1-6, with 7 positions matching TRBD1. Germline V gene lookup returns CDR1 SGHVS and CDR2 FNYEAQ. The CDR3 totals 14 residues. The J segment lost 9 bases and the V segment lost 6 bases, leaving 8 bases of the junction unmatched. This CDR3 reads CASSETGQASPLHF. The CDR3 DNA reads TGTGCCAGCAGTGAAACCGGACAGGCTTCACCCCTCCACTTT.

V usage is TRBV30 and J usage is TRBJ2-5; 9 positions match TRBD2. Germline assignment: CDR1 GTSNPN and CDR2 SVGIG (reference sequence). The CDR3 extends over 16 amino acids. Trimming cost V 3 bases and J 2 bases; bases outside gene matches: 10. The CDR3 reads CAWRSLVAGVQETQYF. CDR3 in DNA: TGTGCCTGGAGGTCATTGGTAGCGGGAGTACAAGAGACCCAGTACTTC.

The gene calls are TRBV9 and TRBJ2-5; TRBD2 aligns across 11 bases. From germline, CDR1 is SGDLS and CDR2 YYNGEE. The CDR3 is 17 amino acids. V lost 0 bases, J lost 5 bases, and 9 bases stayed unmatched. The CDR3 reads CASSVGASGGPLETQYF. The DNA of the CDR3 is TGTGCCAGCAGCGTAGGGGCTAGCGGGGGGCCGTTGGAGACCCAGTACTTC.

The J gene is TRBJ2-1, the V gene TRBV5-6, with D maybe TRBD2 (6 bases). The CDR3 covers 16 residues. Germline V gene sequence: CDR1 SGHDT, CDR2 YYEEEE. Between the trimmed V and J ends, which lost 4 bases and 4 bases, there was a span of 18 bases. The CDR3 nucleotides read TGTGCCAGCAGCCCCCGCTACCGGGGGAATTACAATGAGCAGTTCTTC. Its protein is CASSPRYRGNYNEQFF.

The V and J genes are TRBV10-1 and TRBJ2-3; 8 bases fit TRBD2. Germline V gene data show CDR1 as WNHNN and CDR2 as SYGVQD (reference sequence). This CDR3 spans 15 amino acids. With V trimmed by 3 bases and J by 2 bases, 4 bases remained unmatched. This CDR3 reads CASSDKAGVTDTQYF. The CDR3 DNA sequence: TGCGCCAGCAGTGATAAAGCGGGAGTCACAGATACGCAGTATTTT.

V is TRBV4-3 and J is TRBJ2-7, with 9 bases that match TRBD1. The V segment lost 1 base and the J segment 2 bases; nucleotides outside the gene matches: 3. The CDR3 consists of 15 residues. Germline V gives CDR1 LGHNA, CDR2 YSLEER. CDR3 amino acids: CASSQGTGVPYEQYF. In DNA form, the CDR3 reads TGCGCCAGCAGCCAAGGGACAGGGGTACCCTACGAGCAGTACTTC.

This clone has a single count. This CDR3 is CASSSRTGGTEAFF. CDR3 nucleotide sequence: TGCGCCAGCAGCTCGCGGACAGGGGGCACTGAAGCTTTCTTT. This chain joins TRBV5-1 and TRBJ1-1, with 10 bases fitting TRBD1. The J segment lost 4 bases and the V segment lost 3 bases, leaving 3 bases of the junction unmatched. The germline CDR1 and CDR2 sequences are SGHRS and YFSETQ. The CDR3 has 14 amino acids.

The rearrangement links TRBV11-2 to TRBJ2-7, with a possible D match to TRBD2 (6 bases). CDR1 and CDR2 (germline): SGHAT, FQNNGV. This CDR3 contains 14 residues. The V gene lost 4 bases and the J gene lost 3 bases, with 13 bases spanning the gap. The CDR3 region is CASSSPREGYEQYF. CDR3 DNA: TGTGCCAGCAGCTCCCCGCGGGAAGGCTACGAGCAGTACTTC.